This TCR beta chain was recovered during a study of blood T cell repertoires in COVID-19. TCRdb's table, derived via immunoSEQ multiplex PCR, lists solely in-frame clones and lacks some. There are a few hundred thousand clones in the sample; around 90% occur only once, and approximately 4% lies in the top ten. CDR3 length equals 14 residues. Germline V CDR1 and CDR2: MNHEY, SMNVEV (reference sequence). V lost 5 bases to trimming and J lost 4 bases, with 14 bases between them. All enrollees were about 18 to 90 years old and from about 24 US areas. The receptor's source is a woman aged 18-29 years with acute COVID-19. Source material: PBMCs or T cells enriched from blood (not recorded which). The chain employs TRBV27 and TRBJ1-1, with D possibly TRBD1 on 6 matching bases. CDR3 nucleotide sequence: TGTGCCAGCAGTATTAGGGGGATCAGCACTGAAGCTTTCTTT. It yields the protein CASSIRGISTEAFF.